These 5 T cell receptor beta chains originate from one sample sequenced in a study of CD8 T cells in ankylosing spondylitis. A single record per CDR3 protein comes from TCRdb applying MiXCR to the 5' RACE reads. This sample yields hundreds of thousands of distinct CDR3 sequences, of which roughly a third are seen a single time; approximately 4% belongs to the top ten. Sample: blood, either unsorted or a sorted T cell fraction (not recorded which). Receptors originate from a male donor with ankylosing spondylitis or in good health (not recorded which).

The chain carries TRBV5-1 and TRBJ1-2; 7 positions match TRBD1. The junction had 11 bases not matched to a gene; V was cut back by 2 bases and J by 4 bases. The CDR3 has 16 amino acids. In germline, CDR1 is SGHRS, CDR2 YFSETQ. Here the CDR3 reads CASSFSHRHRGYGYTF. As DNA, the CDR3 is TGCGCCAGCAGCTTCTCCCATCGACACAGGGGCTATGGCTACACCTTC. Full variable domain (remainder filled in from reference TRBV5-1 and TRBJ1-2): KAGVTQTPRYLIKTRGQQVTLSCSPISGHRSVSWYQQTPGQGLQFLFEYFSETQRNKGNFPGRFSGRQFSNSRSEMNVSTLELGDSALYLCASSFSHRHRGYGYTFGSGTRLTVV.

This clonotype was detected many times. The chain joins TRBV18 to TRBJ2-5, with D possibly TRBD1 on 6 matching bases. V was pared by 6 bases and J by 1 base, with 12 bases between. The CDR3 contains 14 residues. Germline CDR1 is KGHSH and CDR2 is LQKENI. CDR3 amino acids: CASSPRTVQETQYF. CDR3 DNA sequence: TGTGCCAGCTCCCCGAGGACAGTCCAAGAGACCCAGTACTTC. Supplemented by reference TRBV18 and TRBJ2-5, the full variable domain reads NAGVMQNPRHLVRRRGQEARLRCSPMKGHSHVYWYRQLPEEGLKFMVYLQKENIIDESGMPKERFSAEFPKEGPSILRIQQVVRGDSAAYFCASSPRTVQETQYFGPGTRLLVL.

This clonotype appeared many times. The chain recombines TRBV20-1 with TRBJ2-2, with TRBD1 matching 7 bases. The CDR3 spans 16 residues. V shed 5 bases, J shed 0 bases, and the junction held 9 bases outside the gene matches. Germline CDR1 reads DFQATT; CDR2 reads SNEGSKA (reference sequence). The CDR3 is CSAPGQAFTNTGELFF. The CDR3 region has the DNA TGCAGTGCTCCAGGACAGGCTTTTACGAACACCGGGGAGCTGTTTTTT.

This clonotype was counted only a few times. The chain uses TRBV12-3 or TRBV12-4 and TRBJ2-7; 8 bases align to TRBD1. Trimming at V came to 6 bases and at J to 2 bases, leaving 9 bases not matched to a gene. CDR3 length: 15 residues. The CDR3 nucleotides read TGTGCCAGCAGCCCGGGACAGGTCGAAACCTACGAGCAGTACTTC. Its protein product is CASSPGQVETYEQYF.

The J gene is TRBJ1-2, the V gene TRBV9; 12 positions match TRBD1. Germline CDR1 SGDLS, CDR2 YYNGEE. The V gene end was trimmed by 4 bases and the J gene end by 5 bases; junction bases not matched to a gene: 6. The CDR3 is 15 residues long. The CDR3 reads CASSSRDRGRYGYTF. As DNA, the CDR3 is TGTGCCAGCAGCTCCCGGGACAGGGGGCGTTATGGCTACACCTTC.